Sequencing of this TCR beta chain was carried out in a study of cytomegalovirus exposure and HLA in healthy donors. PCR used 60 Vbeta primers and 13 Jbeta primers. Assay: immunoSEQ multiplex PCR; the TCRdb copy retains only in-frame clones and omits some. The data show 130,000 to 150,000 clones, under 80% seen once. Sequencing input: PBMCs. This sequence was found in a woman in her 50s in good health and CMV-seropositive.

The CDR3 here is CASRGTSGAADTQYF. The CDR3 coding sequence is TGTGCCAGCAGGGGGACTAGCGGGGCCGCAGATACGCAGTATTTT. The chain carries TRBV5-4 and TRBJ2-3; 13 bases agree with TRBD2. In germline, CDR1 is SGHNT, CDR2 YYREEE (reference sequence). This CDR3 region has 15 residues. Trimming took 5 bases from V and 4 from J; bases not matched to a gene: 4.